The sample holds one count of the clone carrying this T cell receptor (beta chain). This table comes from immunoSEQ multiplex PCR, and its TCRdb copy is limited to in-frame clones, with some not included. The sample lists roughly 280,000 clones; about 88% were seen once. The entry originates in a study of blood T cell repertoires in COVID-19. Study-wide context: Samples came from the United States, Italy and Spain, spanning acute and convalescent COVID-19.

Germline V gene lookup returns CDR1 MNHNY and CDR2 SVGAGI (reference sequence). The CDR3 is 17 residues long. Trimming took off 5 bases at V and 6 bases at J, with 23 bases between the two ends. The sequence was collected from a woman aged 30 to 39 with COVID-19, enrolled during active disease. The sample taken for sequencing was peripheral blood. The genes are TRBV6-6 and TRBJ1-5; perhaps TRBD1 as D (5 bases). CDR3 sequence reads: CASSPPAARRGGQPQHF. In DNA, the CDR3 is TGTGCCAGCAGTCCGCCCGCCGCCCGGAGGGGAGGTCAGCCCCAGCATTTT.